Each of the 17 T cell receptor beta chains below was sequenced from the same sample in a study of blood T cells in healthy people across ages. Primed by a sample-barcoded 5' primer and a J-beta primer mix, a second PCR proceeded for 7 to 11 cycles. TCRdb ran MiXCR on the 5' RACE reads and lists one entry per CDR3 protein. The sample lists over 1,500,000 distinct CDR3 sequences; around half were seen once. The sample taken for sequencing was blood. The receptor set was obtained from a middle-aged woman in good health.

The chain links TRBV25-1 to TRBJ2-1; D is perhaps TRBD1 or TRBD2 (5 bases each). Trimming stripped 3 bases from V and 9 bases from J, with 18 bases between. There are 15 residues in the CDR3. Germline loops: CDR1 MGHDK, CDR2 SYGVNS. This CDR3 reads CASSDPGTTSGEQFF. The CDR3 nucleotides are TGTGCCAGCAGTGACCCCGGGACGACCTCGGGTGAGCAGTTCTTC.

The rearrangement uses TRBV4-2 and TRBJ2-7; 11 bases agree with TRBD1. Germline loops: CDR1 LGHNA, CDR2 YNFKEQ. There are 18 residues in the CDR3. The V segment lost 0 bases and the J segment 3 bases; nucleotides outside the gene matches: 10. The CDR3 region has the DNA TGTGCCAGCAGCCAAGAAGGACAGGGGGCGCGGGGGATCTACGAGCAGTACTTC. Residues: CASSQEGQGARGIYEQYF.

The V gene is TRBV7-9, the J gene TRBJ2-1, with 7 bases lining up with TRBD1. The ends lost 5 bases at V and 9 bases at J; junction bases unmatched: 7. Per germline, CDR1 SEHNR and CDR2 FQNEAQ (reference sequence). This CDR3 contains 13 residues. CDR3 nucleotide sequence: TGTGCCAGCAGCGACCGGGACAGATCTGAGCAGTTCTTC. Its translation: CASSDRDRSEQFF.

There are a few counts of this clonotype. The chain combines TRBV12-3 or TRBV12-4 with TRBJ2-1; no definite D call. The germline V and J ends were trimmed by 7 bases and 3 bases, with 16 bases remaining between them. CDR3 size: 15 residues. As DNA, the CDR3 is TGTGCCAGCAAGGATGTCGGCCCGGGCTACAATGAGCAGTTCTTC. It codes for CASKDVGPGYNEQFF.

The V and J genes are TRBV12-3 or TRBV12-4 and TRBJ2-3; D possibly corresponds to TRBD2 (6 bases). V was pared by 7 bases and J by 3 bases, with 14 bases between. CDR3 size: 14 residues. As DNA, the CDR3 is TGTGCCAGCACTCCTACTAGCACGACAGATACGCAGTATTTT. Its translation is CASTPTSTTDTQYF.

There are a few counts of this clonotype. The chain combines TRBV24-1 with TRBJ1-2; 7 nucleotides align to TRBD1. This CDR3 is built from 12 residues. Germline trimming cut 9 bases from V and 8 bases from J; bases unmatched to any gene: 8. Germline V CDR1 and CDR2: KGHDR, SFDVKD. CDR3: CATWDSLGGYTF. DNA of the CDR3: TGTGCCACCTGGGACAGCCTTGGGGGCTACACCTTC.

CDR3 sequence: CASSREGGSDTEAFF. Here the CDR3 DNA reads TGTGCCAGCAGCCGGGAAGGGGGGTCGGACACTGAAGCTTTCTTT. This chain uses TRBV7-3 with TRBJ1-1; D perhaps matches TRBD1 (6 bases). V lost 5 bases and J 3 bases, leaving 16 bases between the germline ends. CDR1 and CDR2 from the germline V gene are SGHTA and FQGTGA. The CDR3 length is 15 residues. The full variable domain, its missing parts supplied by reference TRBV7-3 and TRBJ1-1, is GAGVSQTPSNKVTEKGKYVELRCDPISGHTALYWYRQSLGQGPEFLIYFQGTGAADDSGLPNDRFFAVRPEGSVSTLKIQRTERGDSAVYLCASSREGGSDTEAFFGQGTRLTVV.

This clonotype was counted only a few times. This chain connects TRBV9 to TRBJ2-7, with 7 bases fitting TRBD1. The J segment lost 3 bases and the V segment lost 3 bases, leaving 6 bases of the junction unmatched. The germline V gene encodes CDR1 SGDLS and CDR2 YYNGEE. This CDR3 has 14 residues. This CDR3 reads CASSADRWLYEQYF. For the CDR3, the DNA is TGTGCCAGCAGCGCGGACAGGTGGCTCTACGAGCAGTACTTC.

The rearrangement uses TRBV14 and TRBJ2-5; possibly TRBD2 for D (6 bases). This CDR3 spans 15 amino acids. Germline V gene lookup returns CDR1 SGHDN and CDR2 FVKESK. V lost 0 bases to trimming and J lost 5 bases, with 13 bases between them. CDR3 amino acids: CASSQEGWAGETQYF. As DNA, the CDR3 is TGTGCCAGCAGCCAAGAAGGATGGGCGGGGGAGACCCAGTACTTC.

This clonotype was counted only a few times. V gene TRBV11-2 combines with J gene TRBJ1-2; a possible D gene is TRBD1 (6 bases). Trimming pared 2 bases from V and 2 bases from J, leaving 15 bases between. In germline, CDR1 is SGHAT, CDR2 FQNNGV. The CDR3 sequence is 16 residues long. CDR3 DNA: TGTGCCAGCAGCTTAAGCCCACAGGGACCAAACTATGGCTACACCTTC. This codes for CASSLSPQGPNYGYTF. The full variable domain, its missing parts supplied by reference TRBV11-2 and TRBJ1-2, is EAGVAQSPRYKIIEKRQSVAFWCNPISGHATLYWYQQILGQGPKLLIQFQNNGVVDDSQLPKDRFSAERLKGVDSTLKIQPAKLEDSAVYLCASSLSPQGPNYGYTFGSGTRLTVV.

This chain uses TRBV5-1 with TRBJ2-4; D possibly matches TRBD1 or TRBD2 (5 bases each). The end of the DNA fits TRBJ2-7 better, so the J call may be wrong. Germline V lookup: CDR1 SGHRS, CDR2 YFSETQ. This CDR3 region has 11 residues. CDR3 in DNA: TGCGCCAGCAGATGGGACGACGAGCAGTACTTC. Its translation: CASRWDDEQYF.

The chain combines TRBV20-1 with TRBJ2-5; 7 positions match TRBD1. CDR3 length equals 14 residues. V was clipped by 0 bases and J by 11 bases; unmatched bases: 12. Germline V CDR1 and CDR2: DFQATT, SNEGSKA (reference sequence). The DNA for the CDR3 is TGCAGTGCTAGAGAGGACAGGTGGGGATCGGAGCAGTACTTC. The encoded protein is CSAREDRWGSEQYF.

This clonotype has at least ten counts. CDR3: CASRRFVNTQYF. The CDR3 DNA follows: TGTGCCAGCAGGCGCTTCGTAAATACGCAGTATTTT. This chain joins TRBV12-3 or TRBV12-4 and TRBJ2-3, with unresolved D. CDR3 length: 12 residues. V lost 6 bases to trimming and J lost 7 bases, with 11 bases between them.

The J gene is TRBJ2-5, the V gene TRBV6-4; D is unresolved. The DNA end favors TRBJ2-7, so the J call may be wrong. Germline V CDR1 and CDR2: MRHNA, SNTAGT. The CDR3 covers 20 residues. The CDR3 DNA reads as TGTGCCAGCAGTGACTCGAAGGCTGTTTTTACGGGTAAACCCCCACTCGAGCAGTACTTC. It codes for CASSDSKAVFTGKPPLEQYF.

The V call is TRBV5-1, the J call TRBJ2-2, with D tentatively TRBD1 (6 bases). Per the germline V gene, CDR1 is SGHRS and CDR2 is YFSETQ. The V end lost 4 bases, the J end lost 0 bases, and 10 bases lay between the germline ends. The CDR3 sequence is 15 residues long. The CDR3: CASSKGTSNTGELFF. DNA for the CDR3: TGCGCCAGCAGCAAGGGGACATCGAACACCGGGGAGCTGTTTTTT.

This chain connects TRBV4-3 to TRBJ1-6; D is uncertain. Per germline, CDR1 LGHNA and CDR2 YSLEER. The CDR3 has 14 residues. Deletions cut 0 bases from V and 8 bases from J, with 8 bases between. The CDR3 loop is CASSQDRKHSPLHF. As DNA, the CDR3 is TGCGCCAGCAGCCAAGATAGGAAGCATTCACCCCTCCACTTT.

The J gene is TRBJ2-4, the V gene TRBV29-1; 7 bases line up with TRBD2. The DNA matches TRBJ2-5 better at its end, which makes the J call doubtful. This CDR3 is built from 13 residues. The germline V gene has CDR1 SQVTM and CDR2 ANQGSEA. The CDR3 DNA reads TGCAGCGTTGAAGGAGCGGGGCAAGAGACCCAGTACTTC. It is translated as CSVEGAGQETQYF.